This T cell receptor (beta chain) was retrieved from a study of T-cell memory formation after mild COVID-19. This clonotype was counted ten times or more. What it recognizes is unknown. CDR1 SGHDN and CDR2 FVKESK come from the germline V gene. V was clipped by 5 bases and J by 2 bases, with 1 base between them. The CDR3 has 11 residues. One entry per CDR3 protein results from TCRdb running MiXCR on the 5' RACE reads. The repertoire holds 30,000 to 35,000 distinct CDR3 sequences, with around 8% as singletons. General observations from the study: Day 15 to 85 contracting clones showed balanced CD4/CD8; day 15 to 37 expanders favored CD4+.

This TCR was recovered from a man younger than 35 who had mild COVID-19 (a few samples of this study predate the infection). Cell type and time point are not known. Input material: PBMCs or a T cell subset sorted from them (not recorded which). J is TRBJ2-1 and V is TRBV14, with unresolved D. CDR3 sequence: CASSTYNEQFF. The CDR3 nucleotides are TGTGCCAGCAGCACCTACAATGAGCAGTTCTTC.